The table lists the clone carrying this TCR beta chain with a few counts. Library preparation (for TCRbeta) was performed with unique molecular identifiers. TCRdb ran MiXCR on the PCR reads and lists one entry per CDR3 protein. In the table there are about 340,000 distinct CDR3 sequences, about 9.3% of which are singletons. The source of the sample is a study of T-cell reconstitution after alpha-beta-depleted transplantation in children. The CDR3 extends over 14 amino acids. Germline CDR1 and CDR2: SGHVS and FQNEAQ. The V gene end was trimmed by 5 bases and the J gene end by 4 bases; junction bases not matched to a gene: 7.

V usage is TRBV7-8 and J usage is TRBJ1-2, with 7 bases fitting TRBD1. Source: PBMCs from the stem cell graft donor, taken from the stem cell graft. The TCR was taken from a human donor who donated a stem cell graft to a child with acute lymphoblastic leukemia. CDR3 nucleotides: TGTGCCAGCAGCCGACAGGGAAGCTCCTATGGCTACACCTTC. Translating it yields CASSRQGSSYGYTF. Supplemented by reference TRBV7-8 and TRBJ1-2, the full variable domain reads GAGVSQSPRYKVAKRGQDVALRCDPISGHVSLFWYQQALGQGPEFLTYFQNEAQLDKSGLPSDRFFAERPEGSVSTLKIQRTQQEDSAVYLCASSRQGSSYGYTFGSGTRLTVV.